This TCR beta chain was recovered during a study of OX40 agonist ivuxolimab in advanced cancers. The table came from immunoSEQ multiplex PCR; TCRdb's copy has only in-frame clones and leaves some out. Of fewer than 90,000 clones in the sample, roughly 86% are singletons; the top ten hold just over 2.5%. This CDR3 region has 16 residues. V lost 5 bases and J 3 bases, leaving 16 bases between the germline ends. The germline V gene encodes CDR1 SGHVS and CDR2 FQNEAQ. This sequence was found in an adult with an advanced solid tumor such as melanoma, head and neck, liver or kidney cancer. Sample: CD4+ or CD8+ T cells sorted from blood, taken in a trial of the OX40 agonist ivuxolimab. The chain is built from TRBV7-8 and TRBJ1-4, with a weak D call TRBD1 (5 bases). The CDR3 protein is CASSPSWGRANEKLFF. In DNA form, the CDR3 reads TGTGCCAGCAGCCCCTCATGGGGCAGGGCTAATGAAAAACTGTTTTTT.